One sample yielded the 12 T cell receptor beta chains listed below, sequenced in a study of Tregs in tolerant kidney transplant recipients. Assay: immunoSEQ multiplex PCR; the TCRdb copy retains only in-frame clones and omits some. Its table records fewer than 35,000 clones. The starting material was CD8+ T cells from blood, obtained before the transplant. The origin of the receptors is a human donor who received a combined kidney and bone marrow transplant.

As for this clone: The read halts 3 residues ahead of the CDR3 end, with the missing end drawn from the germline J gene. The chain is built from TRBV7-6 and TRBJ2-7, with a possible D match to TRBD2 (5 bases). The CDR3 is made up of 16 amino acids. Germline assignment: CDR1 SGHVS and CDR2 FNYEAQ. V dropped 5 bases and J dropped 2 bases, with 19 bases sitting between them. CDR3 DNA, as far as it was read: TGTGCCAGCAGCCCTTATGCGGAGGCGTCCCCCTACGAG. Protein: CASSPYAEASPYE. The full CDR3 reads CASSPYAEASPYEQYF.

Points on this clone: The read ends 3 residues before the CDR3 terminus; that terminus is restored from the germline J gene. The V call is TRBV10-2, the J call TRBJ1-2; TRBD1 agrees at 7 bases. The germline CDR1 and CDR2 sequences are WSHSY and SAAADI. CDR3 length: 14 residues. The CDR3 spells CASSDVLGTVGYTF. The covered CDR3 bases are TGCGCCAGCAGTGATGTTCTGGGGACAGTAGGC.

In regard to this clone: The sequence runs out 3 residues before the end of the CDR3; the remainder is reconstructed from the germline J gene. The J gene is TRBJ2-3, the V gene TRBV6-1, with a tentative D call TRBD2 (6 bases). V lost 2 bases and J lost 6, with 18 bases in between. The CDR3 consists of 16 residues. CDR1 and CDR2 (germline): MNHNS, SASEGT. CDR3 region: CASSEWWGEGVDTQYF. The part of the CDR3 DNA that was read is TGTGCCAGCAGTGAATGGTGGGGGGAAGGGGTGGATACG.

On this clone itself: Coverage ceases 3 residues before the CDR3 finishes, and the germline J gene fills in the end. This chain connects TRBV7-6 to TRBJ2-7, with 8 positions matching TRBD1. The ends lost 5 bases at V and 3 bases at J; junction bases unmatched: 9. This CDR3 contains 15 residues. CDR1 is SGHVS, CDR2 FNYEAQ, per germline. CDR3 loop: CASSASGTGHYEQYF. CDR3 DNA (partial): TGTGCCAGCAGCGCCTCCGGGACAGGACACTACGAG.

Of note for this clone: The read terminates 3 residues ahead of where the CDR3 ends, so the germline J gene completes it. The genes are TRBV2 and TRBJ2-2; D uncertain. The CDR3 length is 16 residues. V was cut by 6 bases and J by 4 bases, with 18 bases left in between. Per the germline V gene, CDR1 is SNHLY and CDR2 is FYNNEI. The part of the CDR3 DNA that was read is TGTGCCAGCAGGAGCACCCGACACGACCCCACCGGGGAG. Residues: CASRSTRHDPTGE. The full CDR3 is CASRSTRHDPTGELFF.

As for this clone: The read terminates 3 residues before the CDR3 end, so the remaining end is supplied by the germline J gene. The chain has TRBV14 and TRBJ2-7; D may be TRBD1 (6 bases). The CDR3 covers 16 residues. Germline values: CDR1 SGHDN, CDR2 FVKESK. Trimming stripped 0 bases from V and 2 bases from J, with 14 bases between. The DNA read from the CDR3 is TGTGCCAGCAGCCAAGAAGCCAGGGGTCCCCCCTACGAG. Translated: CASSQEARGPPYE. The CDR3, in full, reads CASSQEARGPPYEQYF.

Concerning this clone itself: The read terminates 3 residues ahead of where the CDR3 ends, so the germline J gene completes it. This chain uses TRBV2 with TRBJ1-3, with 9 bases that match TRBD1. Germline-derived CDR1 and CDR2 are SNHLY and FYNNEI. Unmatched junction bases numbered 4, after V lost 4 bases and J lost 0 bases. This CDR3 is built from 16 residues. Partial CDR3 DNA: TGTGCCAGCAGTGGGACAGGGGACAGCTCTGGAAACACC. Translation gives CASSGTGDSSGNT. The whole CDR3 sequence is CASSGTGDSSGNTIYF.

About this clone: With the read ending 3 residues before the CDR3 end, the germline J gene is used to fill in that end. This chain joins TRBV2 and TRBJ2-1, with D perhaps TRBD1 (5 bases). CDR3 size: 14 residues. V gave up 6 bases and J gave up 2 bases, with 11 bases separating them. Germline lookup yields CDR1 SNHLY and CDR2 FYNNEI. The part of the CDR3 DNA that was read is TGTGCCAGCAGCCAGGGATATACCTACAATGAG. It yields the protein CASSQGYTYNE. The whole CDR3 reads CASSQGYTYNEQFF.

The CDR3 spells CASSLASYNEQFF. The sequenced part of the CDR3 DNA is TGTGCCAGCAGCTTAGCTTCTTACAATGAG. This sequence joins TRBV7-2 and TRBJ2-1; D is undetermined. The read gets to within 3 residues of the CDR3 end, and the germline J gene fills in the rest. Trimming left V 0 bases short and J 4 bases short, with 4 bases between. The CDR3 is 13 residues long. The germline V gene has CDR1 SGHTA and CDR2 FQGNSA. Full variable domain (remainder filled in from reference TRBV7-2 and TRBJ2-1): GAGVSQSPSNKVTEKGKDVELRCDPISGHTALYWYRQSLGQGLEFLIYFQGNSAPDKSGLPSDRFSAERTGGSVSTLTIQRTQQEDSAVYLCASSLASYNEQFFGPGTRLTVL.

As for this clone: The read terminates 3 residues before the CDR3 end, so the remaining end is supplied by the germline J gene. This sequence joins TRBV19 and TRBJ2-7, with 7 nucleotides matching TRBD2. The germline V gene has CDR1 LNHDA and CDR2 SQIVND (reference sequence). V lost 1 base to trimming and J lost 1 base; unmatched junction nucleotides: 7. CDR3 size: 16 residues. The CDR3 spells CASSIGLLAPSYEQYF. Partial CDR3 DNA: TGTGCCAGTAGTATAGGCCTACTAGCGCCTTCCTACGAG.

In regard to this clone: The read ends 3 residues shy of where the CDR3 ends; the end is completed using the germline J gene. V gene TRBV6-1 combines with J gene TRBJ1-2; 8 bases match TRBD1. The germline gives CDR1 MNHNS, CDR2 SASEGT. Trimming took 2 bases from V and 7 from J; bases not matched to a gene: 6. This CDR3 is 14 amino acids long. The DNA read from the CDR3 is TGTGCCAGCAGTGAAACTACAGGGGGAAGTGGC. It codes for CASSETTGGSG. The CDR3 in its entirety is CASSETTGGSGYTF.

As concerns this clone: The CDR3 goes on 3 residues after the read ends, and that part is filled in from the germline J gene. V usage is TRBV19 and J usage is TRBJ2-1; D perhaps matches TRBD2 (6 bases). V was clipped by 5 bases and J by 5 bases, with 10 bases between them. This CDR3 has 13 amino acids. CDR1 and CDR2 from the germline V gene are LNHDA and SQIVND (reference sequence). CDR3 residues: CASSPTSNNEQFF. The sequenced CDR3 bases are TGTGCCAGTAGTCCCACTAGCAACAATGAG.